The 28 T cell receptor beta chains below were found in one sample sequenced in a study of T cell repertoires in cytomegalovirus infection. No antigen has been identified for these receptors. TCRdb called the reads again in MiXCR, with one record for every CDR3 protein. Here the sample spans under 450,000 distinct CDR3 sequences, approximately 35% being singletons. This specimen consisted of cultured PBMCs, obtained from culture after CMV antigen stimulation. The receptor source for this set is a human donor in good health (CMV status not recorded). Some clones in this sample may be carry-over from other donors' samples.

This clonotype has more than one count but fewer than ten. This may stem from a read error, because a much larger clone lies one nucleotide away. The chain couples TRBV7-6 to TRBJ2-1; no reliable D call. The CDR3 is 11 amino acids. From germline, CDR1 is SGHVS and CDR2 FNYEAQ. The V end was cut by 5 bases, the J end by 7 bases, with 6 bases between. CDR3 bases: TGTGCCAGCAGCGCCGGGAATGAGCAGTTCTTC. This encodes CASSAGNEQFF.

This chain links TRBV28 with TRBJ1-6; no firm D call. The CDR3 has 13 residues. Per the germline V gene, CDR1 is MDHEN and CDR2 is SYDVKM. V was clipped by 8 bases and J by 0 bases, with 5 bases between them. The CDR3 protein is CASLSSYNSPLHF. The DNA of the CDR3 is TGTGCCAGCCTTAGCTCCTATAATTCACCCCTCCACTTT.

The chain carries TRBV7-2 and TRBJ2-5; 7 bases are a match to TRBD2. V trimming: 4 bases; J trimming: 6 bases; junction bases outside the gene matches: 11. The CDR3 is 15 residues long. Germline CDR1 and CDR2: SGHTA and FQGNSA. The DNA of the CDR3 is TGTGCCAGCAGCTCCGGGACTACCACTGTTCAGACCCAGTACTTC. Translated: CASSSGTTTVQTQYF.

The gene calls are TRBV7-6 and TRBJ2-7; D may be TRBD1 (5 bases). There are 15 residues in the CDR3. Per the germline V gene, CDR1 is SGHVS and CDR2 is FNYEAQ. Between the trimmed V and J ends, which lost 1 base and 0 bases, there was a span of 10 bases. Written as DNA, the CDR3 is TGTGCCAGCAGCTTAGACAGGCTACTCTCCTACGAGCAGTACTTC. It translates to CASSLDRLLSYEQYF.

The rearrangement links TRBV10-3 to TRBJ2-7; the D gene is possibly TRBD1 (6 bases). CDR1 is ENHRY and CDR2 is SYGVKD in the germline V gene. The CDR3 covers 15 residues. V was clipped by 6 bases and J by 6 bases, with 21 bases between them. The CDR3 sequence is CAIRQGHDGPTEQYF. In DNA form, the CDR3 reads TGTGCCATCAGACAGGGTCATGACGGCCCTACCGAGCAGTACTTC.

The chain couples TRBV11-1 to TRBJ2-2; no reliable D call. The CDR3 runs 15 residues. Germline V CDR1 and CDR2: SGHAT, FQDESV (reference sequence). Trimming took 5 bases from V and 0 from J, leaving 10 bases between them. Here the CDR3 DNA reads TGTGCCAGCAGCCCGACCCTGACGAACACCGGGGAGCTGTTTTTT. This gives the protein CASSPTLTNTGELFF.

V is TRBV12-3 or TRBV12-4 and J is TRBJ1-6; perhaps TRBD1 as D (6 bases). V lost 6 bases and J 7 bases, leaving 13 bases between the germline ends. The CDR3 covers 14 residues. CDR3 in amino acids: CASSRGSGNSPLHF. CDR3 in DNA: TGTGCCAGCAGCAGGGGATCCGGCAATTCACCCCTCCACTTT.

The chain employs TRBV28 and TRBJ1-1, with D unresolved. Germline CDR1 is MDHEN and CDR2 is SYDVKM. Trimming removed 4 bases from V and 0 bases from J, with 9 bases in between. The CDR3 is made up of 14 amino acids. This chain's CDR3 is CASSSGSMNTEAFF. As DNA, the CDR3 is TGTGCCAGCAGTTCAGGTAGCATGAACACTGAAGCTTTCTTT.

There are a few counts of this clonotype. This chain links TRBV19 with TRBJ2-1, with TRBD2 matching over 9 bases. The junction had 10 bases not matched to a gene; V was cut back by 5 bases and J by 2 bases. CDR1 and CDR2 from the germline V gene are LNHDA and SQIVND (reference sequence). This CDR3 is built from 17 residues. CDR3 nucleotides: TGTGCCAGTAGTCCCGACGGCGGGAGGGCCCCCTACAATGAGCAGTTCTTC. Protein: CASSPDGGRAPYNEQFF.

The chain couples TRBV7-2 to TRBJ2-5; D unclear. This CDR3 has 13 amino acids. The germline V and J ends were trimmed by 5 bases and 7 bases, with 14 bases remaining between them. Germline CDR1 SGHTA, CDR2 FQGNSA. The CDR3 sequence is CASSPTPGGTQYF. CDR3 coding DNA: TGTGCCAGCAGCCCGACCCCCGGCGGGACCCAGTACTTC.

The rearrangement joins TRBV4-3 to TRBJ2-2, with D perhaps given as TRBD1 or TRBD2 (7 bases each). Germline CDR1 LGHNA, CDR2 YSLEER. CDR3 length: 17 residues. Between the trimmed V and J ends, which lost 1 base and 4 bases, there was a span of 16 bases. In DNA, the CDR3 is TGCGCCAGCAGCCAAGCAGGGAGGGGGCGAGCCACCGGGGAGCTGTTTTTT. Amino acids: CASSQAGRGRATGELFF.

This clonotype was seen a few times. Here the CDR3 reads CASSSWTSKVNEQFF. DNA of the CDR3: TGTGCCAGCAGTTCGTGGACTAGTAAGGTGAATGAGCAGTTCTTC. The chain combines TRBV6-1 with TRBJ2-1, with 7 bases aligning to TRBD2. In germline, CDR1 is MNHNS, CDR2 SASEGT. V dropped 5 bases and J dropped 7; count of bases not matched to a gene: 11. CDR3 length: 15 residues.

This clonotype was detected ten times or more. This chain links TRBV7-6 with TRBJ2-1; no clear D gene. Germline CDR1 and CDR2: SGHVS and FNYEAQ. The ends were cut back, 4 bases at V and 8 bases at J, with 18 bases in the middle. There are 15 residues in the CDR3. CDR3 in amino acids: CASSSLFQRGHEQFF. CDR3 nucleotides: TGTGCCAGCAGCTCACTATTCCAAAGAGGACATGAGCAGTTCTTC.

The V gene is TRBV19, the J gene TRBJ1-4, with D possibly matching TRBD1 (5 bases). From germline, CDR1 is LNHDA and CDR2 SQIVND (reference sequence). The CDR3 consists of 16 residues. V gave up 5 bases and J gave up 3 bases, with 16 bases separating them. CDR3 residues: CASSPRRGEANEKLFF. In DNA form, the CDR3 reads TGTGCCAGTAGTCCAAGACGGGGGGAAGCTAATGAAAAACTGTTTTTT.

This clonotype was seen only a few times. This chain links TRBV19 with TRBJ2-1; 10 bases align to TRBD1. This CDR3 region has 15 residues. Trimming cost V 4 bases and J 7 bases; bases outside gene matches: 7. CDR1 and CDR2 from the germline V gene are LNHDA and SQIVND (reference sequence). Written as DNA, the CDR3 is TGTGCCAGTAGTACTCTCGGGACAGGGGTGAATGAGCAGTTCTTC. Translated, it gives CASSTLGTGVNEQFF. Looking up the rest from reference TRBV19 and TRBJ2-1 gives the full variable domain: DGGITQSPKYLFRKEGQNVTLSCEQNLNHDAMYWYRQDPGQGLRLIYYSQIVNDFQKGDIAEGYSVSREKKESFPLTVTSAQKNPTAFYLCASSTLGTGVNEQFFGPGTRLTVL.

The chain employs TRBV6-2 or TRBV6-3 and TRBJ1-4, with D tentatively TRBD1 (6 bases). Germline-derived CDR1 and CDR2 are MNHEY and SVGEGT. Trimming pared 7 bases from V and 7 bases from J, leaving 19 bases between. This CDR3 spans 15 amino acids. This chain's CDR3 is CASKAGGASREKLFF. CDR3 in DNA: TGTGCCAGCAAAGCCGGGGGCGCATCTCGTGAAAAACTGTTTTTT.

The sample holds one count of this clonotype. The CDR3 is CAWSVRHPSSYEQYF. The CDR3 DNA reads as TGTGCCTGGAGTGTACGGCACCCCAGCTCCTACGAGCAGTACTTC. The chain recombines TRBV30 with TRBJ2-7; no reliable D call. Germline CDR1 reads GTSNPN; CDR2 reads SVGIG (reference sequence). The CDR3 contains 15 residues. The ends were cut back, 0 bases at V and 0 bases at J, with 12 bases in the middle.

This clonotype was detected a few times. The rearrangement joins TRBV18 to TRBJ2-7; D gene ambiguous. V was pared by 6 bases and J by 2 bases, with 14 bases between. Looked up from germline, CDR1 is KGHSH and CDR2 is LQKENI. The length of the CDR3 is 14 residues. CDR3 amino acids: CASSQGIGAYEQYF. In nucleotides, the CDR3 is TGTGCCAGCTCCCAAGGTATAGGAGCCTACGAGCAGTACTTC.

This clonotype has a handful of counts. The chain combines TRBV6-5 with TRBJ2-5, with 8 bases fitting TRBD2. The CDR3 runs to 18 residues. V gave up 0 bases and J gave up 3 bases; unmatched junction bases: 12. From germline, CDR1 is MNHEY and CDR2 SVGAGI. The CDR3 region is CASSYSTGSGGKKETQYF. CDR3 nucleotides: TGTGCCAGCAGTTACTCCACGGGATCGGGGGGGAAAAAAGAGACCCAGTACTTC.

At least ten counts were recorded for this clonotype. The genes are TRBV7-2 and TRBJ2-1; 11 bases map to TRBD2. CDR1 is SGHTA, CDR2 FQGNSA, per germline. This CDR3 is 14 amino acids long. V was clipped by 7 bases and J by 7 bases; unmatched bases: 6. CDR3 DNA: TGTGCCAGCATGTGGACTAGCGGGCGGAATGAGCAGTTCTTC. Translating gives CASMWTSGRNEQFF.

CDR3 sequence (DNA): TGTGCCATCAGTGGAACAGTAGAGGATGGCTACACCTTC. This codes for CAISGTVEDGYTF. The chain recombines TRBV10-3 with TRBJ1-2; D is unresolved. Trimming removed 4 bases at V and 6 bases at J, with 12 bases between. Germline V gene sequence: CDR1 ENHRY, CDR2 SYGVKD. The CDR3 runs 13 residues.

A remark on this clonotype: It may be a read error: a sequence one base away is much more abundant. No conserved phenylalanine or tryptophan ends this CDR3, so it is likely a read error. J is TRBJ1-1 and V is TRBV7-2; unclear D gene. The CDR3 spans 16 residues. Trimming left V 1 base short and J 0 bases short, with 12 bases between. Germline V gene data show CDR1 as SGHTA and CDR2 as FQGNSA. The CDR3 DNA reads TGTGCCAGCAGCTTAGTCCGGGTCCCTATGAACACTGAAGCTTTCTGT. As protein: CASSLVRVPMNTEAFC.

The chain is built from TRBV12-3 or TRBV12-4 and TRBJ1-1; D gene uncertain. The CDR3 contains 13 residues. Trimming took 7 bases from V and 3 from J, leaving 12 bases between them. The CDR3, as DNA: TGTGCCAGCACCCCGGACGGACACACTGAAGCTTTCTTT. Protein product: CASTPDGHTEAFF.

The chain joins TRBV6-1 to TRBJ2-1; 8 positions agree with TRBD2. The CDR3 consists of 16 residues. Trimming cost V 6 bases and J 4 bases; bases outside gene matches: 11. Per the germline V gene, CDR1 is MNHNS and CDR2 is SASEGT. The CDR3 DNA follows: TGTGCCAGCAGGCCCCGGGGGGCGGGAGGATACAATGAGCAGTTCTTC. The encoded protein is CASRPRGAGGYNEQFF.

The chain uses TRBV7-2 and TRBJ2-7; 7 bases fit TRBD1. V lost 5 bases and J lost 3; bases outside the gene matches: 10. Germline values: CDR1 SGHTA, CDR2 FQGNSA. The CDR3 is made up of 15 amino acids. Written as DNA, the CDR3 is TGTGCCAGCAGCATTCGACAGGGAAGCAGCTACGAGCAGTACTTC. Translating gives CASSIRQGSSYEQYF.

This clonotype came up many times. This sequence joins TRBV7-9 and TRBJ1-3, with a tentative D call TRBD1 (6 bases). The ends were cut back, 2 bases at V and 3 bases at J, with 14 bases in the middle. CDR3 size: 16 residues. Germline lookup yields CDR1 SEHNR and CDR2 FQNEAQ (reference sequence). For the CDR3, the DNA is TGTGCCAGCAGCTTAACCTCGGGGGCGCGTGGAAACACCATATATTTT. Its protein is CASSLTSGARGNTIYF.

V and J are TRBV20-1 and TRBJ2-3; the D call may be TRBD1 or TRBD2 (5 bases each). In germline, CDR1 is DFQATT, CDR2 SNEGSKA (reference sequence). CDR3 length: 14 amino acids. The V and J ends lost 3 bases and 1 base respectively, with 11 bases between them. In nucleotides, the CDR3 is TGCAGTGCTAGCATGGGGGTCCGCACAGATACGCAGTATTTT. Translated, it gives CSASMGVRTDTQYF.

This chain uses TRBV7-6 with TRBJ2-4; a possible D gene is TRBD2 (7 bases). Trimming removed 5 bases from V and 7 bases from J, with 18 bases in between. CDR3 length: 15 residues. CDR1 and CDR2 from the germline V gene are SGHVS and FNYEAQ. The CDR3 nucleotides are TGTGCCAGCAGCCCGAAGGGGGGGGGCAGGAACATTCAGTACTTC. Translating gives CASSPKGGGRNIQYF. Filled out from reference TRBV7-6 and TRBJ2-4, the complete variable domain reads GAGVSQSPRYKVTKRGQDVALRCDPISGHVSLYWYRQALGQGPEFLTYFNYEAQQDKSGLPNDRFSAERPEGSISTLTIQRTEQRDSAMYRCASSPKGGGRNIQYFGAGTRLSVL.